These 6 T cell receptor beta chains were all obtained from the same sample, sequenced in a study of blood T cell repertoires in COVID-19. The protocol was immunoSEQ multiplex PCR, while the TCRdb copy is restricted to in-frame clones and leaves out a portion. Of fewer than 150,000 clones listed, approximately 86% were seen once; the top ten hold about a sixth. The sample comprised peripheral blood. Receptor source: a woman in her forties or fifties who had recovered from COVID-19.

V is TRBV5-4 and J is TRBJ2-1; 7 bases line up with TRBD1. The V and J ends lost 4 bases and 7 bases, in that order; junction bases with no gene match: 8. From germline, CDR1 is SGHNT and CDR2 YYREEE (reference sequence). The CDR3 runs 14 residues. The CDR3 is CASSPLGRGNEQFF. The CDR3 region has the DNA TGTGCCAGCAGCCCCCTAGGCAGGGGGAATGAGCAGTTCTTC.

J is TRBJ1-1 and V is TRBV6-5; TRBD1 matches 9 bases. Germline CDR1 and CDR2: MNHEY and SVGAGI. J lost 7 bases, V lost 8 bases, and 8 bases had no gene match. This CDR3 spans 13 amino acids. CDR3 sequence (DNA): TGTGCCAGCGTCGGACAGGGGCTCTATGAAGCTTTCTTT. Translated, it gives CASVGQGLYEAFF.

This clone showed up just once. The chain is built from TRBV19 and TRBJ2-7; 7 bases line up with TRBD2. The CDR3 totals 13 residues. Germline lookup yields CDR1 LNHDA and CDR2 SQIVND (reference sequence). V gave up 4 bases and J gave up 5 bases; unmatched junction bases: 5. CDR3 sequence: CASSRTRGHEQYF. The DNA for the CDR3 is TGTGCCAGTAGTAGGACTAGAGGCCACGAGCAGTACTTC.

This chain connects TRBV11-3 to TRBJ2-5; TRBD2 matches 7 bases. Germline CDR1 and CDR2: SGHNT and YENEEA. V lost 2 bases to trimming and J lost 4 bases; unmatched junction nucleotides: 4. The CDR3 has 14 residues. The CDR3 DNA is TGTGCCAGCAGCTTATTAGGGGAGGGAGAGACCCAGTACTTC. This codes for CASSLLGEGETQYF.

V and J are TRBV10-2 and TRBJ2-5, with 9 bases lining up with TRBD2. V shed 2 bases, J shed 0 bases, and the junction held 4 bases outside the gene matches. Germline assignment: CDR1 WSHSY and CDR2 SAAADI. The CDR3 covers 16 residues. CDR3 nucleotide sequence: TGCGCCAGCAGTGAGGTCCTAGCGGGGTACCAAGAGACCCAGTACTTC. Its translation is CASSEVLAGYQETQYF.

The DNA for the CDR3 is TGTGCCAGCAGCCAAGATGGGGCAGGGAGGTATGGCTACACCTTC. Protein product: CASSQDGAGRYGYTF. The chain carries TRBV4-2 and TRBJ1-2; weak D call: TRBD1 (5 bases). Germline V CDR1 and CDR2: LGHNA, YNFKEQ. The CDR3 runs to 15 residues. The V gene lost 0 bases and the J gene lost 5 bases, with 13 bases spanning the gap.